This T cell receptor (beta chain) was captured in a study of T cells in Graves' hyperthyroidism and ophthalmopathy (dated by TCRdb to about 2019). Context from the whole study: Peripheral blood samples were taken at the time of initial diagnosis, prior to any treatment. For training and testing, the 100 or so patients in the discovery cohort were randomly divided in a 7:3 ratio. According to the paper, TCR Vbeta CDR3 sequencing was carried out on some 130 peripheral blood samples, which came from approximately 41 ophthalmopathy, approximately 78 hyperthyroidism and about 17 progressor patients. Following sampling, methimazole starting at 30 mg daily was given to hyperthyroidism patients, and high-dose intravenous methylprednisolone was given to ophthalmopathy patients. Whether ophthalmopathy could be predicted prospectively was tested in an independent validation cohort made up of roughly 20 hyperthyroidism patients plus 17 patients who later progressed to ophthalmopathy. A discovery cohort of roughly 96 patients, roughly 40 with Graves' ophthalmopathy and approximately 57 with stable Graves' hyperthyroidism, was used to find distinguishing TCR V-J signatures. Thyroid tissue and blood T-cell repertoires from several Graves' hyperthyroidism patients were also compared in the study.

Stable Graves' hyperthyroidism was defined as no progression to ophthalmopathy during 18 months of follow-up. Hyperthyroidism patients were newly diagnosed, had a disease duration of under 2 months, and were aged 18 to 65 years. The study excluded patients with uncontrolled infections, other autoimmune diseases, pregnancy or lactation. Clinical symptoms, serum thyroxine and TRAb, thyroid ultrasound, and orbital computed tomography formed the basis for the diagnoses. PBMCs were isolated from about 10 ml of fresh peripheral blood by Ficoll-Paque density gradient centrifugation. Total RNA was extracted with Trizol reagent, and quality was checked on an Agilent 2100 Bioanalyzer. The paper's findings and limits, for the study overall: A model built on a 13 V-J signature distinguished ophthalmopathy from stable hyperthyroidism, reaching around 90% sensitivity and around 81% specificity in cross-validation and 80%/75% in testing. No statistical method was used to fix the sample size in advance, and group allocation was not hidden from the investigators. In validation, the model predicted progression to ophthalmopathy a median of around six months before onset, with around 70% sensitivity and 72.22% specificity. Most expanded thyroid clonotypes (frequency above 0.001) were also found in blood, which suggests that blood repertoires may mirror thyroid immune responses.

TCR beta CDR3 regions were amplified from RNA transcripts. The TCR CDR3 was subjected to a first round of RT-PCR using the HTBI primer set and the Qiagen OneStep RT-PCR kit. Libraries were constructed in a second round of multiplex PCR, after which size selection and purification were carried out. Sequencing of the libraries was done on an Illumina HiSeq2000 using paired-end 100 bp reads. As for the authors' bioinformatics: SOAPnuke was used to process the raw data, throwing out any read that contained adapters or uncalled bases, had a mean Phred below 15, or lacked an exact constant-primer or identifier match. COPE v1.2.5 was used to merge high-quality paired reads, and clonotypes were defined as unique nucleotide sequences. MiTCR v1.1 was used to align the clonotypes against IMGT TRBV, TRBD and TRBJ reference segments. Analysis was restricted to V-J combinations with a frequency above 0.0001, which covered about 99% of repertoires. A TCS score was defined as the ratio of F50 (clonal expansion) to E x V (chaos), with BLOSUM62-based TCRdist applied between CDR3 peptides within each V-J. Welch's t-statistics and random forest reduced around 510 V-J features to 13, which were used in a naive Bayes classifier (R e1071). TCRdb ran its own pipeline on the public reads, namely fastp trimming at Q25 and MiXCR clone calling, and kept in-frame beta chains. Rows with a matching CDR3 protein are joined into one entry that keeps the most common DNA and genes. These V and J calls rely on TCRdb rather than the paper's analysis. Within this sample are about 710,000 distinct CDR3 sequences, with roughly 15% of them counted one time only. Of the sample, over 7.5% is held by the ten largest clones.

With respect to this clonotype: The antigen this receptor binds is unknown. There are no base qualities to consult, and no much larger clone falls within one base.

The TCR sequence derives from a young man with Graves' hyperthyroidism. Sequencing was done on a sample of blood.

The CDR3 protein sequence reads: CASSLWDRLNSPLHF. In nucleotides, the sequence is TGTGCCAGCAGTTTATGGGACAGGCTCAATTCACCCCTCCACTTT. Recombination joined TRBV28 with TRBJ1-6, with 7 bases aligning to TRBD1. Trimming leaves V shorter by 0 bases and J shorter by 7 bases, with the junction holding 3 bases beyond the gene matches. Based on the germline V gene, the CDR1 and CDR2 sequences are MDHEN and SYDVKM. The CDR3 covers 15 residues, taking in both the cysteine and the phenylalanine. The read is trimmed to its CDR3 DNA, 45 bases read in frame from base 1.